This T cell receptor (beta chain) emerged from a study of blood T cell repertoires in COVID-19. As for the study in general: The United States, Italy and Spain supplied acute and convalescent COVID-19 samples. T cells, B-cell-depleted T cells, or PBMCs provided the cDNA or gDNA that served as material.

In the source study's methods: Reference gene primer amplification gave estimated nucleated cell counts. Method: immunoSEQ multiplex PCR; TCRdb's copy keeps in-frame clones and lacks some. Clonal size and the V and J genes are those of that table, whereas D and trimming came from the DNA. Counted here are some 89,000 clones, roughly four fifths occurring once; the ten biggest clones make up 0.95% to 1.5%. This CDR3 region has 16 residues. Germline values: CDR1 SGHRS, CDR2 YFSETQ. V shed 5 bases, J shed 2 bases, and the junction held 11 bases outside the gene matches. The chain is built from TRBV5-1 and TRBJ2-5; TRBD1 aligns across 8 bases. This sequence originates from a woman of 80 years or more with acute or convalescent COVID-19. The sample consisted of peripheral blood. Here the CDR3 reads CASRFQTGGTQETQYF. The CDR3 nucleotides read TGCGCCAGCAGATTCCAAACAGGGGGAACTCAAGAGACCCAGTACTTC.